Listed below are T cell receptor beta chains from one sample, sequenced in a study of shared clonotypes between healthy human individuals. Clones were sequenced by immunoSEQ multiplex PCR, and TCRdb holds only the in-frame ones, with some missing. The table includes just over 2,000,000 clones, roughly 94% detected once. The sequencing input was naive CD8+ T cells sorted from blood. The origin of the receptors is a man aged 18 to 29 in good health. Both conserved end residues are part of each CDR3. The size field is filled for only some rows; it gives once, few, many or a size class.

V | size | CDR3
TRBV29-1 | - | CSVERVVQPQHF
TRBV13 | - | CASSSSRRSGSDTQYF
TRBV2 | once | CASQEDREDYGYTF
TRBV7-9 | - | CATPGGLNTEAFF
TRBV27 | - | CASSPTGGGTEAFF
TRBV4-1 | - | CASSHRGSYEQYF
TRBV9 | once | CASSVGALAGSYEQYF
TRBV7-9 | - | CASSGWTENTEAFF
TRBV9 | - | CASSTRSGIIHGTGELFF
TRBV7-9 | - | CASSFGELAYEQYF
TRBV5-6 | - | CASSPSGGDTQYF
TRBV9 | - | CASSPGTGLGGEQYF
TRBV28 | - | CASSTGLAGPIQETQYF
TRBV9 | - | CASSLYNEQFF
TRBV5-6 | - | CASSLGDSGNTIYF
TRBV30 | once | CAWSGGGTDTQYF
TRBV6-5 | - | CASSYLQQPFSYEQYF
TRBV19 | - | CASSPGSPDGEQYF
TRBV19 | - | CASSQDIETEAFF
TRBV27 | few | CASVGSSADTQYF